One sample yielded the 19 T cell receptor beta chains listed below, sequenced in a study of CD8+ T cells in alopecia areata. Lesional scalp punch biopsies and peripheral blood came from alopecia areata patients. RNA was extracted and reverse transcribed into cDNA as the sequencing template. TCRdb's copy holds only in-frame clones and misses some; the assay was immunoSEQ multiplex PCR. The sample consists of some 5,000 clones, approximately 60% of them appearing once. The specimen was skin, collected at week 0. These receptors all come from a human donor with alopecia areata.

The V and J genes are TRBV28 and TRBJ2-7; either TRBD1 or TRBD2 may fit D (5 bases each). The CDR3 runs to 15 residues. The V end lost 7 bases, the J end lost 6 bases, and 22 bases lay between the germline ends. Germline V gene data show CDR1 as MDHEN and CDR2 as SYDVKM. The CDR3 coding sequence is TGTGCCAGCACCCAAGGGGCAGGACTGAACTGCGAGCAGTACTTC. Its translation is CASTQGAGLNCEQYF.

V and J are TRBV28 and TRBJ2-1, with D hard to call. This CDR3 has 11 amino acids. V gave up 6 bases and J gave up 7 bases, with 7 bases separating them. CDR1 is MDHEN and CDR2 is SYDVKM in the germline V gene. DNA for the CDR3: TGTGCCAGCAGCCTCTTTAATGAGCAGTTCTTC. It specifies CASSLFNEQFF.

This chain uses TRBV6-6 with TRBJ1-3; D ambiguous. Trimming took off 6 bases at V and 2 bases at J, with 17 bases between the two ends. Germline V gene data show CDR1 as MNHNY and CDR2 as SVGAGI (reference sequence). The length of the CDR3 is 16 residues. CDR3 region: CASRISGQHPGNTIYF. CDR3 in DNA: TGTGCCAGCAGGATTTCAGGTCAACACCCTGGAAACACCATATATTTT.

The chain links TRBV5-1 to TRBJ2-2; no clear D. From germline, CDR1 is SGHRS and CDR2 YFSETQ. V shed 0 bases and J shed 3 bases, with 9 bases lying between them. The CDR3 runs 15 residues. The CDR3: CASSLVVGDTGELFF. CDR3 DNA: TGCGCCAGCAGCTTGGTCGTTGGAGACACCGGGGAGCTGTTTTTT.

This rearrangement joins TRBV10-3 to TRBJ2-2; unclear D gene. Trimming took off 1 base at V and 1 base at J, with 10 bases between the two ends. CDR1 and CDR2 (germline): ENHRY, SYGVKD. The CDR3 covers 16 residues. CDR3 region: CAISEFSGWNTGELFF. Here the CDR3 DNA reads TGTGCCATCAGTGAGTTCTCAGGATGGAACACCGGGGAGCTGTTTTTT.

This chain links TRBV6-6 with TRBJ1-2; D is unresolved. The germline CDR1 and CDR2 sequences are MNHNY and SVGAGI (reference sequence). V shed 8 bases and J shed 4 bases, with 8 bases lying between them. This CDR3 has 11 amino acids. The DNA of the CDR3 is TGTGCCAGCGGCGAGGGCTATGGCTACACCTTC. This encodes CASGEGYGYTF.

The J gene is TRBJ2-6, the V gene TRBV5-6; 8 bases agree with TRBD1. V lost 2 bases and J lost 2; bases outside the gene matches: 6. CDR3 length equals 17 residues. The germline CDR1 and CDR2 sequences are SGHDT and YYEEEE. CDR3 nucleotide sequence: TGTGCCAGCAGCTTCCGGACAGGGTTTACTGGGGCCAACGTCCTGACTTTC. It specifies CASSFRTGFTGANVLTF.

The CDR3 loop reads CASSQERRGQETQYF. CDR3 DNA sequence: TGCGCCAGCAGCCAAGAGAGGCGGGGCCAAGAGACCCAGTACTTC. The V gene is TRBV4-1, the J gene TRBJ2-5; possibly TRBD2 for D (6 bases). The CDR3 length is 15 residues. The germline gives CDR1 MGHRA, CDR2 YSYEKL. The V and J ends lost 0 bases and 1 base respectively, with 9 bases between them.

V gene TRBV6-5 combines with J gene TRBJ2-7, with 8 bases aligning to TRBD1. CDR1 is MNHEY, CDR2 SVGAGI, per germline. The CDR3 loop spans 15 amino acids. With V trimmed by 8 bases and J by 1 base, 10 bases remained unmatched. The CDR3 spells CASQPLRTGSYEQYF. As DNA, the CDR3 is TGTGCCAGCCAACCCCTACGGACAGGGTCCTACGAGCAGTACTTC.

The V call is TRBV29-1, the J call TRBJ2-7; tentative D call: TRBD2 (5 bases). CDR3 length equals 16 residues. Germline V gene data show CDR1 as SQVTM and CDR2 as ANQGSEA. Trimming left V 5 bases short and J 2 bases short, with 22 bases between. CDR3: CSVTTPGRERAYEQYF. As DNA, the CDR3 is TGCAGCGTTACGACCCCGGGCCGGGAAAGGGCCTACGAGCAGTACTTC.

About this clone: Given a much more abundant clone one base away, this may be a read error. Written as DNA, the CDR3 is TGCCCCAGCAGCTGGGGGGCAGGGGGTACTTCATGGGAAGCTTTCTTT. It codes for CPSSWGAGGTSWEAFF. The J gene is TRBJ1-1, the V gene TRBV5-1; 7 positions match TRBD1. The length of the CDR3 is 16 residues. CDR1 and CDR2 (germline): SGHRS, YFSETQ.

This clone turned up a few times. The chain links TRBV6-5 to TRBJ2-7; D is possibly TRBD2 (5 bases). The CDR3 spans 12 residues. With 4 bases removed from V and 6 bases from J, the gap between germline ends came to 10 bases. Germline-derived CDR1 and CDR2 are MNHEY and SVGAGI. CDR3: CASSSAGSEQYF. The CDR3 DNA reads as TGTGCCAGCAGTTCCGCGGGTTCCGAGCAGTACTTC.

The rearrangement joins TRBV12-5 to TRBJ1-6; 8 nucleotides align to TRBD1. Germline values: CDR1 LGHNT, CDR2 FRNRAP. The V segment lost 7 bases and the J segment 6 bases; nucleotides outside the gene matches: 11. The CDR3 extends over 16 amino acids. The CDR3: CASATDRASLNSPLHF. The CDR3 DNA reads TGTGCTAGTGCCACGGACAGGGCCAGTCTTAATTCACCCCTCCACTTT. Full variable domain (outside the CDR3, taken from reference TRBV12-5 and TRBJ1-6): DARVTQTPRHKVTEMGQEVTMRCQPILGHNTVFWYRQTMMQGLELLAYFRNRAPLDDSGMPKDRFSAEMPDATLATLKIQPSEPRDSAVYFCASATDRASLNSPLHFGNGTRLTVT.

This clone appeared a few times. V and J are TRBV5-1 and TRBJ2-2; possibly TRBD2 for D (5 bases). Trimming stripped 3 bases from V and 8 bases from J, with 8 bases between. This CDR3 is built from 12 residues. Germline values: CDR1 SGHRS, CDR2 YFSETQ. Here the CDR3 DNA reads TGCGCCAGCAGCTACGGGGTAGGGGAGCTGTTTTTT. This translates into CASSYGVGELFF.

V and J are TRBV11-2 and TRBJ2-3; tentative D call: TRBD1 (7 bases). V was clipped by 4 bases and J by 2 bases, with 13 bases between them. The CDR3 spans 15 residues. Germline V lookup: CDR1 SGHAT, CDR2 FQNNGV. The CDR3 loop reads CASSYPGGITDTQYF. The CDR3 DNA reads TGTGCCAGCAGCTATCCAGGGGGGATCACAGATACGCAGTATTTT.

The chain has TRBV5-1 and TRBJ2-5; D is unresolved. The CDR3 consists of 14 residues. Trimming removed 2 bases at V and 2 bases at J, with 10 bases between. CDR1 and CDR2 from the germline V gene are SGHRS and YFSETQ. This CDR3 is CASSFLPVQETQYF. In DNA form, the CDR3 reads TGCGCCAGCAGCTTTCTTCCAGTTCAAGAGACCCAGTACTTC.

The rearrangement joins TRBV5-4 to TRBJ1-1; TRBD1 might be the D (5 bases). The CDR3 consists of 15 residues. With 0 bases removed from V and 4 bases from J, the gap between germline ends came to 13 bases. Germline assignment: CDR1 SGHNT and CDR2 YYREEE (reference sequence). CDR3 in DNA: TGTGCCAGCAGCTTGGGGGGAGGGGCGACCACTGAAGCTTTCTTT. Its translation: CASSLGGGATTEAFF.

This clone was found once. This chain connects TRBV15 to TRBJ2-3; D is uncertain. Deletions cut 0 bases from V and 0 bases from J, with 10 bases between. Germline CDR1 reads LNHNV; CDR2 reads YYDKDF (reference sequence). The CDR3 has 16 residues. Here the CDR3 DNA reads TGTGCCACCAGCAGAGATATTAGTACTAGCACAGATACGCAGTATTTT. This gives the protein CATSRDISTSTDTQYF.

J is TRBJ1-1 and V is TRBV27; TRBD1 is a possible D gene (5 bases). V lost 7 bases, J lost 11 bases, and 20 bases lay in between. The CDR3 runs 13 residues. Germline V gene data show CDR1 as MNHEY and CDR2 as SMNVEV (reference sequence). The CDR3 reads CASKAGGRARAFF. In DNA, the CDR3 is TGTGCCAGCAAAGCTGGTGGCAGGGCGAGGGCTTTCTTT.